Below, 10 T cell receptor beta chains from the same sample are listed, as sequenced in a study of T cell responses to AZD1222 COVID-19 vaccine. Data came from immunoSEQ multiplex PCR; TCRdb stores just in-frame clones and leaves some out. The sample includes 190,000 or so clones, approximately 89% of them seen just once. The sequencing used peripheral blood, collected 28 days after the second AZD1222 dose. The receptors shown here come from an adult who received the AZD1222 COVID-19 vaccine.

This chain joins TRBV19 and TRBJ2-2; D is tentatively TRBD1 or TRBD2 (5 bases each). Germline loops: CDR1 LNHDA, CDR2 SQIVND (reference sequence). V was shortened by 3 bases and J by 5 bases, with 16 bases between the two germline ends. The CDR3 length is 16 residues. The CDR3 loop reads CASSIGEGLPTGELFF. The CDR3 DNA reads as TGTGCCAGTAGTATCGGTGAGGGGTTACCGACCGGGGAGCTGTTTTTT.

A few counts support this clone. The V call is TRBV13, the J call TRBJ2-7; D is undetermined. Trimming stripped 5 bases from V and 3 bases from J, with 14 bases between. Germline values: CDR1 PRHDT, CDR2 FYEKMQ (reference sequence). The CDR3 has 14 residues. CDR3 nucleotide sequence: TGTGCCAGCAGCCCACCGGGCCCCAACTACGAGCAGTACTTC. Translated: CASSPPGPNYEQYF.

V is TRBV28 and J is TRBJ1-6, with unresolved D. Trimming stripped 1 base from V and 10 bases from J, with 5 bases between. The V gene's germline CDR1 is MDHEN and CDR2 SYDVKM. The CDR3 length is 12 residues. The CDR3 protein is CASSLLLSPLHF. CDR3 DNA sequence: TGTGCCAGCAGTTTATTACTCTCACCCCTCCACTTT.

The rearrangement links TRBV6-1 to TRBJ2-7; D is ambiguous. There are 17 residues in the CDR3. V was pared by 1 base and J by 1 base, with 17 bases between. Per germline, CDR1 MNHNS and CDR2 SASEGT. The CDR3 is CASSEGPSSGDSYEQYF. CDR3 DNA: TGTGCCAGCAGTGAAGGCCCCTCATCGGGCGATTCCTACGAGCAGTACTTC.

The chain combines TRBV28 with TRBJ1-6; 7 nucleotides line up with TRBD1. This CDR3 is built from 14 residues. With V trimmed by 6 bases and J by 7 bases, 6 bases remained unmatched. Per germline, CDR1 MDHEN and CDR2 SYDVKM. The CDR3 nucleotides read TGTGCCAGCAGCCTGGACAGGATCAATTCACCCCTCCACTTT. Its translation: CASSLDRINSPLHF.

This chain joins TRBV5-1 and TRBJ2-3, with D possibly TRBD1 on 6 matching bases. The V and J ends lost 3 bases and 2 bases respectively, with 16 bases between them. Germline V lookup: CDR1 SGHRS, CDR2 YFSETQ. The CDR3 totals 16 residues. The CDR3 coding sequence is TGCGCCAGCAGCTGGGGAAGGGACACAACCACAGATACGCAGTATTTT. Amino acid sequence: CASSWGRDTTTDTQYF. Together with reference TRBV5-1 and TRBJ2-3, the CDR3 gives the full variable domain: KAGVTQTPRYLIKTRGQQVTLSCSPISGHRSVSWYQQTPGQGLQFLFEYFSETQRNKGNFPGRFSGRQFSNSRSEMNVSTLELGDSALYLCASSWGRDTTTDTQYFGPGTRLTVL.

This CDR3 reads CASSLPGTAGGDTQYF. CDR3 nucleotide sequence: TGTGCCAGCAGTTTACCGGGGACAGCCGGGGGAGATACGCAGTATTTT. J is TRBJ2-3 and V is TRBV27; possible D gene TRBD1, 7 bases. Deletions cut 2 bases from V and 5 bases from J, with 17 bases between. CDR1 and CDR2 from the germline V gene are MNHEY and SMNVEV (reference sequence). CDR3 length equals 16 residues.

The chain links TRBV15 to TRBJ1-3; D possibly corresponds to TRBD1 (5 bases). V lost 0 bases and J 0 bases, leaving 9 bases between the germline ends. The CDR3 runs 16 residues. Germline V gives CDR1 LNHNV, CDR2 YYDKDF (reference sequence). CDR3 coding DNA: TGTGCCACCAGCAGAGAGCAGGGACTCTCTGGAAACACCATATATTTT. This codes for CATSREQGLSGNTIYF.

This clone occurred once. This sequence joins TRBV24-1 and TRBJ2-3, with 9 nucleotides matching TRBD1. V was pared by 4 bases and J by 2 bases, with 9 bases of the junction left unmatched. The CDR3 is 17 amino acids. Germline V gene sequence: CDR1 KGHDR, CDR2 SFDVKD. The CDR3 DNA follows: TGTGCCACCAGTGACCTTAGGACAGGGGCTTCCACAGATACGCAGTATTTT. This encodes CATSDLRTGASTDTQYF.

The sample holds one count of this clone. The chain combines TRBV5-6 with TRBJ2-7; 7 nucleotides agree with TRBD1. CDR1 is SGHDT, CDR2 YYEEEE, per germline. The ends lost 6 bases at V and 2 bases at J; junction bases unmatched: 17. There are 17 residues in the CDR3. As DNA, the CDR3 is TGTGCCAGCAACCAAGTTAGACAGGGCTTCGGGACCTACGAGCAGTACTTC. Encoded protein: CASNQVRQGFGTYEQYF.